These T cell receptor beta chains were read from a single sample in a study of response to subunit inactivated influenza vaccine. TCRdb reprocessed the RT-PCR reads via MiXCR and lists one record per CDR3 protein. The profile covers more than 500,000 distinct CDR3 sequences, with about 11% appearing a single time and about 10% taken by the ten largest. A further study also used this sample, focusing on T cells expressing NK-cell markers.

The sample consisted of PBMCs from blood, taken on the day of vaccination. All receptors come from a man aged 50 to 59 who received an inactivated influenza vaccine. Each CDR3 is given with its conserved first and last residue. Each record gives: J gene, clone size, D gene, V gene, CDR3 DNA, CDR3 protein. The D gene is left open where the match is weak. A row's size may be missing; if present it is once, few, many or a size class.

J: TRBJ2-2; size: NA; D: TRBD2; V: TRBV27; DNA: TGTGCCAGCAGTTTATCTACTAGCGGGAGGGCGAACACCGGGGAGCTGTTTTTT; CDR3: CASSLSTSGRANTGELFF
J: TRBJ2-5; size: NA; D: NA; V: TRBV27; DNA: TGTGCCAGCAGTACGGTGGGCTTAAGAGGAGAGACCCAGTACTTC; CDR3: CASSTVGLRGETQYF
J: TRBJ2-7; size: NA; D: NA; V: TRBV6-5; DNA: TGTGCCAGCAGTTTCCCGACTCCCTCCTACGAGCAGTACTTC; CDR3: CASSFPTPSYEQYF
J: TRBJ1-1; size: few; D: NA; V: TRBV4-2; DNA: TGTGCCAGCAGCCAAGATACAGGGATCATTGAGGCTTTCTTT; CDR3: CASSQDTGIIEAFF
J: TRBJ2-5; size: NA; D: TRBD2; V: TRBV12-5; DNA: TGTGCTAGTGCCCCAGCGGGAAGAGGTGAGGAGACCCAGTACTTC; CDR3: CASAPAGRGEETQYF
J: TRBJ2-1; size: NA; D: NA; V: TRBV6-2/TRBV6-3; DNA: TGTGCCAGCAGTTACTCGACTCACGGGACATCCTACAATGAGCAGTTCTTC; CDR3: CASSYSTHGTSYNEQFF
J: TRBJ2-7; size: NA; D: NA; V: TRBV29-1; DNA: TGCAGCGTCCGTACTCGACAGCCATCCTACGAGCAGTACTTC; CDR3: CSVRTRQPSYEQYF
J: TRBJ1-6; size: few; D: NA; V: TRBV6-1; DNA: TGTGCCAGCAAATGGGATAGCCCATATTCACCCCTCCACTTT; CDR3: CASKWDSPYSPLHF
J: TRBJ2-7; size: few; D: NA; V: TRBV7-8; DNA: TGTGCCAGCAGCTTACTGCGTTATTCCTACGAGCAGTACTTC; CDR3: CASSLLRYSYEQYF
J: TRBJ2-7; size: few; D: TRBD1; V: TRBV3-1; DNA: TGTGCCAGCAGCCACGACAGGGGGGACCACGAGCAGTACTTC; CDR3: CASSHDRGDHEQYF
J: TRBJ1-6; size: few; D: NA; V: TRBV27; DNA: TGTGCCAGCAGCTTATCCGCAGGGACTAATTCACCCCTCCACTTT; CDR3: CASSLSAGTNSPLHF
J: TRBJ2-1; size: NA; D: NA; V: TRBV25-1; DNA: TGTGCCAGCAGTGACCGGGAGCAGTTCTTC; CDR3: CASSDREQFF
J: TRBJ1-3; size: many; D: TRBD1; V: TRBV5-1; DNA: TGCGCCAGCAGCTCTGGGACAGGGAGCTCTGGAAACACCATATATTTT; CDR3: CASSSGTGSSGNTIYF
J: TRBJ1-1; size: NA; D: NA; V: TRBV6-2/TRBV6-3; DNA: TGTGCCAGCAGCGACCCGCCGCGTACTGAAGCTTTCTTT; CDR3: CASSDPPRTEAFF
J: TRBJ2-5; size: few; D: TRBD2; V: TRBV7-8; DNA: TGTGCCAGCATCCGCAACCTTCTGACTAGCAGACCACCCCAAGAGACCCAGTACTTC; CDR3: CASIRNLLTSRPPQETQYF
J: TRBJ1-6; size: few; D: NA; V: TRBV20-1; DNA: TGCAGTGCTAGGGGGACCCTGAGCTCCTATAATTCACCCCTCCACTTT; CDR3: CSARGTLSSYNSPLHF
J: TRBJ2-2; size: many; D: NA; V: TRBV28; DNA: TGTGCCAGCAGTTTAAGTAGACCCGGGGAGCTGTTTTTT; CDR3: CASSLSRPGELFF
J: TRBJ1-2; size: many; D: NA; V: TRBV29-1; DNA: TGCAGCGTTGAGGGCAGGCCCAACTATGGCTACACCTTC; CDR3: CSVEGRPNYGYTF
J: TRBJ2-7; size: few; D: NA; V: TRBV5-1; DNA: TGCGCCAGCAGGGAGGGGGCTTGGGACTACGAGCAGTACTTC; CDR3: CASREGAWDYEQYF
J: TRBJ2-7; size: NA; D: NA; V: TRBV6-9; DNA: TGTGCCAGCAGCATGCCCCCGGGACAAACATACTACGAGCAGTACTTC; CDR3: CASSMPPGQTYYEQYF
J: TRBJ2-1; size: few; D: NA; V: TRBV5-1; DNA: TGCGCCAGCAGCTTGCTGGGCCTCGTAGGTCCTTACAATGAGCAGTTCTTC; CDR3: CASSLLGLVGPYNEQFF
J: TRBJ2-7; size: NA; D: NA; V: TRBV10-2; DNA: TGCGCCAGCAGTCCTAGGGGGGTAGCCTACGAGCAGTACTTC; CDR3: CASSPRGVAYEQYF
J: TRBJ1-5; size: few; D: TRBD1; V: TRBV5-4; DNA: TGTGCCAGCAGCTTGGTCGGGACAGACAATCAGCCCCAGCATTTT; CDR3: CASSLVGTDNQPQHF
J: TRBJ2-2; size: NA; D: NA; V: TRBV2; DNA: TGTGCCAGCTTTCGACACACCGGGGAGCTGTTTTTT; CDR3: CASFRHTGELFF
J: TRBJ1-1; size: NA; D: NA; V: TRBV28; DNA: TGTGCCAGCGGGCCCGGACATGGGGGCACTGAAGCTTTCTTT; CDR3: CASGPGHGGTEAFF
J: TRBJ2-4; size: few; D: TRBD1; V: TRBV10-2; DNA: TGCGCCAGCAGTGAGAGGAGGGGACAGGGTGGGAACATTCAGTACTTC; CDR3: CASSERRGQGGNIQYF
J: TRBJ2-7; size: few; D: TRBD1; V: TRBV3-1; DNA: TGTGCCAGCAGCCAGGAGCCGACAGGGGCCGAGCAGTACTTC; CDR3: CASSQEPTGAEQYF
J: TRBJ2-1; size: many; D: NA; V: TRBV20-1; DNA: TGCAGTGCTCGCCCCACAGGGAACAATGAGCAGTTCTTC; CDR3: CSARPTGNNEQFF
J: TRBJ2-3; size: few; D: NA; V: TRBV7-8; DNA: TGTGCCAGCGCGGGCCCGACCACAGATACGCAGTATTTT; CDR3: CASAGPTTDTQYF
J: TRBJ2-7; size: NA; D: NA; V: TRBV27; DNA: TGTGCCAGCAGTTTTCGGCTGGCCTACGAGCAGTACTTC; CDR3: CASSFRLAYEQYF
J: TRBJ1-1; size: NA; D: NA; V: TRBV6-1; DNA: TGTGCCAGCACCACCGATGACGACGGTGAGGCTTTCTTT; CDR3: CASTTDDDGEAFF
J: TRBJ2-5; size: few; D: NA; V: TRBV24-1; DNA: TGTGCCACCAGTGATTTGAACGAGGAGACCCAGTACTTC; CDR3: CATSDLNEETQYF
J: TRBJ2-3; size: few; D: NA; V: TRBV18; DNA: TGTGCCAGCTCACGAAAATTGGGTGGCGGAGAAGCTACCAATTTT; CDR3: CASSRKLGGGEATNF
J: TRBJ1-2; size: NA; D: NA; V: TRBV24-1; DNA: TGTGCCACCAGTGAGTCAGGACAGCCTAACTATGGCTACACCTTC; CDR3: CATSESGQPNYGYTF
J: TRBJ1-3; size: few; D: NA; V: TRBV28; DNA: TGTGCCAGCAGTTTAGGAGGGGCCGGGGGAAACACCATATATTTT; CDR3: CASSLGGAGGNTIYF
J: TRBJ2-1; size: NA; D: NA; V: TRBV7-2; DNA: TGTGCCAGCAGCTTAGTATACGGGAACTCCTACAATGAGCAGTTCTTC; CDR3: CASSLVYGNSYNEQFF
J: TRBJ2-5; size: NA; D: TRBD2; V: TRBV12-3/TRBV12-4; DNA: TGTGCCAGCAGTTTAGTGACTAGCGGGGGGGCCGATCAAGAGACCCAGTACTTC; CDR3: CASSLVTSGGADQETQYF
J: TRBJ2-3; size: NA; D: NA; V: TRBV12-3/TRBV12-4; DNA: TGTGCCAGCAGTTTGATGGGACTTCAGGGTACGCAGTATTTT; CDR3: CASSLMGLQGTQYF
J: TRBJ2-7; size: many; D: NA; V: TRBV5-1; DNA: TGCGCCAGCAGCTTGGAAGCAAGGAGCTCCTACGAGCAGTACTTC; CDR3: CASSLEARSSYEQYF
J: TRBJ2-7; size: NA; D: TRBD1; V: TRBV27; DNA: TGTGCCAGCAGTCCGCTGTCGACAGGGGATTGGCACGAGCAGTACTTC; CDR3: CASSPLSTGDWHEQYF
J: TRBJ2-1; size: NA; D: TRBD2; V: TRBV18; DNA: TGTGCCAGCTCACCACCCCGACTGACTAGCGGGGGGCCCTACAATGAGCAGTTCTTC; CDR3: CASSPPRLTSGGPYNEQFF
J: TRBJ2-7; size: few; D: TRBD2; V: TRBV29-1; DNA: TGCAGCGTTGGGGCTAGGGCGGGAGCGGCGCGGGTAGAGCAGTACTTC; CDR3: CSVGARAGAARVEQYF
J: TRBJ2-1; size: NA; D: TRBD1; V: TRBV7-2; DNA: TGTGCCAGCAGCCCGCGACAGGGGCCGGGTGAGCAGTTCTTC; CDR3: CASSPRQGPGEQFF
J: TRBJ2-3; size: many; D: NA; V: TRBV11-2; DNA: TGTGCCAGCAGCCCCGTCCGGCGGGGATCCACAGATACGCAGTATTTT; CDR3: CASSPVRRGSTDTQYF
J: TRBJ2-1; size: few; D: TRBD2; V: TRBV20-1; DNA: TGCAGTGCTAGACCTAGCGGGGGTCTTTACAATGAGCAGTTCTTC; CDR3: CSARPSGGLYNEQFF
J: TRBJ2-1; size: few; D: NA; V: TRBV19; DNA: TGTGCCAGTCCGCCATGGAGCTCCTACAATGAGCAGTTCTTC; CDR3: CASPPWSSYNEQFF
J: TRBJ2-1; size: many; D: TRBD2; V: TRBV20-1; DNA: TGCAGTGCTCGGATAGCGGGGGGGCTAAATGAGCAGTTCTTC; CDR3: CSARIAGGLNEQFF
J: TRBJ1-2; size: many; D: TRBD1; V: TRBV12-3/TRBV12-4; DNA: TGTGCCAGCAGTTCAGACAGGGTTGGTGGCTACACCTTC; CDR3: CASSSDRVGGYTF
J: TRBJ2-3; size: NA; D: NA; V: TRBV4-2; DNA: TGTGCCAGCAGCCAAGCTTGGGCCCTGAGAGGCACAGATACGCAGTATTTT; CDR3: CASSQAWALRGTDTQYF
J: TRBJ2-2; size: many; D: NA; V: TRBV4-1; DNA: TGCGCCAGCAGCCAAAGCGGTCACACGAACACCGGGGAGCTGTTTTTT; CDR3: CASSQSGHTNTGELFF
J: TRBJ2-7; size: NA; D: TRBD1; V: TRBV6-5; DNA: TGTGCCAGCAGTTACTCGGGACAGGGTCACTACGAGCAGTACTTC; CDR3: CASSYSGQGHYEQYF
J: TRBJ2-1; size: NA; D: TRBD2; V: TRBV6-1; DNA: TGTGCCAGCAGTGAATCAGGGACTACTTACAATGAGCAGTTCTTC; CDR3: CASSESGTTYNEQFF
J: TRBJ2-1; size: few; D: TRBD2; V: TRBV20-1; DNA: TGCAGTGCTAGGTCTGCGCGGGGGAATGAGCAGTTCTTC; CDR3: CSARSARGNEQFF
J: TRBJ2-3; size: NA; D: NA; V: TRBV10-3; DNA: TGTGCCATCAGTGGTGTCAGTAGCACTGATACGCAGTATTTT; CDR3: CAISGVSSTDTQYF
J: TRBJ2-1; size: NA; D: TRBD2; V: TRBV12-3/TRBV12-4; DNA: TGTGCCAGCAGTTTCTTTTTGACGCGGGAGAATGAGCAGTTCTTC; CDR3: CASSFFLTRENEQFF
J: TRBJ2-3; size: few; D: NA; V: TRBV7-2; DNA: TGTGCCAGCAGCTCTCAAAGCGGACTCAGCACAGATACGCAGTATTTT; CDR3: CASSSQSGLSTDTQYF
J: TRBJ2-3; size: many; D: NA; V: TRBV4-2; DNA: TGTGCCAGCAGCCACAGGCCGAGCACAGATACGCAGTATTTT; CDR3: CASSHRPSTDTQYF